What follows are 18 T cell receptor beta chains derived from one specimen sequenced in a study of breast tumors, draining lymph nodes, adjacent tissues. Using its own MiXCR run on the multiplex PCR reads, TCRdb lists one record per CDR3 protein. The sample carries roughly 260,000 distinct CDR3 sequences, about 33% recorded once. Axillary draining lymph nodes of breast cancer patients supplied the node samples. Sequencing was performed on axillary lymph node tissue. These receptors all come from a female donor with breast cancer. Some clones in this sample may be carry-over from other donors' samples.

The gene calls are TRBV20-1 and TRBJ2-3; TRBD2 agrees at 14 bases. The CDR3 contains 17 residues. Trimming at V came to 5 bases and at J to 4 bases, leaving 11 bases not matched to a gene. CDR1 is DFQATT, CDR2 SNEGSKA, per germline (reference sequence). CDR3 residues: CSAPLVPGLAGADTQYF. CDR3 coding DNA: TGCAGTGCTCCTCTCGTCCCGGGACTAGCGGGAGCAGATACGCAGTATTTT.

The chain has TRBV18 and TRBJ1-2, with D unclear. The V end was cut by 3 bases, the J end by 4 bases, with 15 bases between. Per the germline V gene, CDR1 is KGHSH and CDR2 is LQKENI. The CDR3 sequence is 15 residues long. In DNA form, the CDR3 reads TGTGCCAGCTCACCCACCTTGGGCGGCGGCTATGGCTACACCTTC. It translates to CASSPTLGGGYGYTF.

About this clonotype itself: Since a much larger clone is just one base distant, this may be a read error. CDR3 bases: TGCGCCAGCAGCTTGTGCCCGACAGATCGGAGCGAGCAGTACTTC. Protein sequence: CASSLCPTDRSEQYF. The chain joins TRBV5-1 to TRBJ2-7; the D gene is possibly TRBD1 (5 bases). Trimming took off 1 base at V and 6 bases at J, with 17 bases between the two ends. The germline gives CDR1 SGHRS, CDR2 YFSETQ. There are 15 residues in the CDR3.

This clonotype came up many times. This rearrangement joins TRBV7-9 to TRBJ1-2; D is undetermined. The germline CDR1 and CDR2 sequences are SEHNR and FQNEAQ (reference sequence). Trimming removed 1 base from V and 2 bases from J, with 8 bases in between. The CDR3 sequence is 14 residues long. CDR3 amino acids: CASSLVGQNYGYTF. For the CDR3, the DNA is TGTGCCAGCAGCTTAGTCGGCCAGAACTATGGCTACACCTTC.

The table lists this clonotype with many counts. This chain uses TRBV19 with TRBJ1-2, with D tentatively TRBD1 (5 bases). V was cut by 6 bases and J by 5 bases, with 16 bases left in between. There are 14 residues in the CDR3. CDR1 and CDR2 (germline): LNHDA, SQIVND (reference sequence). CDR3 residues: CASSMEGRGYGYTF. The CDR3, as DNA: TGTGCCAGTAGCATGGAGGGGCGAGGTTATGGCTACACCTTC. The variable domain in full, with the rest retrieved from reference TRBV19 and TRBJ1-2, is DGGITQSPKYLFRKEGQNVTLSCEQNLNHDAMYWYRQDPGQGLRLIYYSQIVNDFQKGDIAEGYSVSREKKESFPLTVTSAQKNPTAFYLCASSMEGRGYGYTFGSGTRLTVV.

This clonotype was counted ten times or more. The V and J genes are TRBV24-1 and TRBJ2-7, with D unresolved. The V and J ends lost 3 bases and 0 bases respectively, with 5 bases between them. CDR1 is KGHDR, CDR2 SFDVKD, per germline. The CDR3 covers 13 residues. The CDR3 DNA sequence: TGTGCCACCAGTGATCACAGCTCCTACGAGCAGTACTTC. Translation: CATSDHSSYEQYF.

This clonotype was seen a handful of times. This may be a read error, as it is one base from a much larger clone. This chain links TRBV9 with TRBJ2-5; tentatively, D is TRBD2 (6 bases). Germline CDR1 SGDLS, CDR2 YYNGEE. CDR3 length: 15 residues. CDR3 protein: CASSPTSLDRETPYF. CDR3 DNA: TGTGCCAGCAGCCCGACTAGTCTCGACCGAGAGACCCCGTACTTC.

V usage is TRBV12-3 or TRBV12-4 and J usage is TRBJ2-3; 7 bases are shared with TRBD1. CDR3 length equals 15 residues. J lost 1 base, V lost 5 bases, and 6 bases had no gene match. CDR3 in DNA: TGTGCCAGCAGTCGACAGGGTACCGGCACAGATACGCAGTATTTT. It yields the protein CASSRQGTGTDTQYF.

This chain links TRBV2 with TRBJ1-6, with TRBD1 identical over 7 bases. The CDR3 has 14 amino acids. The germline gives CDR1 SNHLY, CDR2 FYNNEI. J gave up 9 bases and V 7 bases, and 9 bases lay outside the gene matches. The CDR3 DNA follows: TGTGCCAGCACCGCACAGGGGAGATCTTCACCCCTCCACTTT. Translated: CASTAQGRSSPLHF.

The table lists this clonotype with a few counts. This chain links TRBV6-1 with TRBJ2-2, with 12 bases lining up with TRBD2. V gave up 10 bases and J gave up 3 bases; unmatched junction bases: 9. CDR1 and CDR2 from the germline V gene are MNHNS and SASEGT. The CDR3 sequence is 16 residues long. The CDR3 region is CATTRSSGRDTGELFF. The CDR3 DNA reads TGTGCCACCACCCGATCTAGCGGGAGGGACACCGGGGAGCTGTTTTTT.

This clonotype came up many times. The chain recombines TRBV24-1 with TRBJ2-2; TRBD2 is a possible D gene (5 bases). Trimming stripped 7 bases from V and 0 bases from J, with 8 bases between. There are 14 residues in the CDR3. In germline, CDR1 is KGHDR, CDR2 SFDVKD. The CDR3 coding sequence is TGTGCCACCAGAAGCGGCACGAACACCGGGGAGCTGTTTTTT. The encoded protein is CATRSGTNTGELFF.

This clonotype has ten or more counts. The chain recombines TRBV9 with TRBJ1-3, with 8 bases matching TRBD1. Germline V gene lookup returns CDR1 SGDLS and CDR2 YYNGEE. With 3 bases clipped from V and 0 bases from J, the junction kept 11 bases outside the gene matches. The CDR3 spans 18 residues. The CDR3 DNA reads TGTGCCAGCAGCGCGACACAGGGGGTGCCTCTCTCTGGAAACACCATATATTTT. Its translation: CASSATQGVPLSGNTIYF. The variable domain in full, with the rest retrieved from reference TRBV9 and TRBJ1-3, is DSGVTQTPKHLITATGQRVTLRCSPRSGDLSVYWYQQSLDQGLQFLIQYYNGEERAKGNILERFSAQQFPDLHSELNLSSLELGDSALYFCASSATQGVPLSGNTIYFGEGSWLTVV.

This clonotype was detected ten times or more. The V call is TRBV10-1, the J call TRBJ2-1; D gene uncertain. The CDR3 length is 14 residues. Per the germline V gene, CDR1 is WNHNN and CDR2 is SYGVQD (reference sequence). Deletions cut 5 bases from V and 0 bases from J, with 8 bases between. The CDR3 nucleotides are TGCGCCAGCAGTCGGAGCAGCTCCTACAATGAGCAGTTCTTC. The encoded protein is CASSRSSSYNEQFF.

As to this clonotype: Being one base from a much bigger clone, this may be a read error. This CDR3 is missing its conserved last phenylalanine or tryptophan, likely due to a read error. This rearrangement joins TRBV9 to TRBJ1-2; no reliable D call. This CDR3 is 17 amino acids long. V lost 4 bases and J lost 2, with 21 bases in between. Per the germline V gene, CDR1 is SGDLS and CDR2 is YYNGEE. CDR3 in DNA: TGTGCCAGCAGCTCCCGCCCAAAAACCTCGACAAACTATGGCTACACCATC. Amino acid sequence: CASSSRPKTSTNYGYTI.

The table lists this clonotype with many counts. This chain uses TRBV20-1 with TRBJ2-5; 16 bases map to TRBD2. The germline V gene encodes CDR1 DFQATT and CDR2 SNEGSKA (reference sequence). This CDR3 comprises 15 residues. The V gene end was trimmed by 4 bases and the J gene end by 5 bases; junction bases not matched to a gene: 4. The CDR3 DNA reads TGCAGTGCTACTGGGACTAGCGGGAGGGGGGAGACCCAGTACTTC. This encodes CSATGTSGRGETQYF.

Many counts were recorded for this clonotype. The chain links TRBV4-2 to TRBJ2-3, with 10 bases identical to TRBD1. The ends lost 4 bases at V and 2 bases at J; junction bases unmatched: 0. Germline loops: CDR1 LGHNA, CDR2 YNFKEQ. This CDR3 region has 14 residues. The CDR3 region is CASSRQGATDTQYF. For the CDR3, the DNA is TGTGCCAGCAGCCGACAGGGGGCCACAGATACGCAGTATTTT.

This clonotype was seen ten or more times. CDR3 bases: TGTGCCATCCCTGACAGGGACGGAGGAAACACCATATATTTT. Translating gives CAIPDRDGGNTIYF. This chain uses TRBV12-3 or TRBV12-4 with TRBJ1-3; TRBD1 aligns across 7 bases. Trimming at V came to 10 bases and at J to 4 bases, leaving 10 bases not matched to a gene. The CDR3 runs 14 residues.

This clonotype was seen many times. This rearrangement joins TRBV14 to TRBJ2-6; D remains unclear. CDR1 and CDR2 from the germline V gene are SGHDN and FVKESK. The CDR3 loop spans 15 amino acids. V lost 6 bases and J lost 0, with 9 bases in between. CDR3 amino acids: CASRPAGSGANVLTF. DNA of the CDR3: TGTGCCAGCAGGCCAGCAGGCTCTGGGGCCAACGTCCTGACTTTC.